One and the same sample provided the 29 T cell receptor beta chains below, sequenced in a study of blood T cell repertoires in COVID-19. TCRdb keeps only in-frame clones here, not all; method: immunoSEQ multiplex PCR. The sample lists around 380,000 clones; around 87% were seen once. Sequencing was carried out using PBMCs or T cells enriched from blood (not recorded which). The receptors were gathered from a man aged 30-40 years who had recovered from COVID-19.

The V and J genes are TRBV29-1 and TRBJ1-2, with 9 bases matching TRBD1. CDR3 length: 15 amino acids. V was clipped by 6 bases and J by 1 base; unmatched bases: 9. Germline CDR1 is SQVTM and CDR2 is ANQGSEA. The CDR3 sequence: CSVGTRDRDNYGYTF. In DNA, the CDR3 is TGCAGCGTGGGTACTCGGGACAGGGATAACTATGGCTACACCTTC. Full variable domain (outside the CDR3, taken from reference TRBV29-1 and TRBJ1-2): SAVISQKPSRDICQRGTSLTIQCQVDSQVTMMFWYRQQPGQSLTLIATANQGSEATYESGFVIDKFPISRPNLTFSTLTVSNMSPEDSSIYLCSVGTRDRDNYGYTFGSGTRLTVV.

This rearrangement joins TRBV9 to TRBJ2-3, with D maybe TRBD2 (7 bases). Between the trimmed V and J ends, which lost 4 bases and 1 base, there was a span of 16 bases. The CDR3 totals 16 residues. Germline CDR1 SGDLS, CDR2 YYNGEE. This CDR3 is CASSLAPGGGTDTQYF. In nucleotides, the CDR3 is TGTGCCAGCAGCCTAGCTCCGGGGGGCGGCACAGATACGCAGTATTTT. Using reference TRBV9 and TRBJ2-3 for the parts outside the CDR3, the full variable domain is DSGVTQTPKHLITATGQRVTLRCSPRSGDLSVYWYQQSLDQGLQFLIQYYNGEERAKGNILERFSAQQFPDLHSELNLSSLELGDSALYFCASSLAPGGGTDTQYFGPGTRLTVL.

The count of this clone is one. CDR3 coding DNA: TGTGCCAGCAGCGCGACAGGGGCCAACACTGAAGCTTTCTTT. Its translation: CASSATGANTEAFF. The chain recombines TRBV7-8 with TRBJ1-1; 8 bases match TRBD1. V was clipped by 5 bases and J by 2 bases; unmatched bases: 4. The CDR3 extends over 14 amino acids. The V gene's germline CDR1 is SGHVS and CDR2 FQNEAQ.

The chain recombines TRBV7-9 with TRBJ2-7; D gene ambiguous. The CDR3 sequence is 14 residues long. Trimming took off 1 base at V and 3 bases at J, with 10 bases between the two ends. CDR1 is SEHNR, CDR2 FQNEAQ, per germline (reference sequence). In nucleotides, the CDR3 is TGTGCCAGCAGCTTAGGTGGCAGTTACTACGAGCAGTACTTC. This gives the protein CASSLGGSYYEQYF.

The gene calls are TRBV4-3 and TRBJ1-6; 7 positions agree with TRBD1. From germline, CDR1 is LGHNA and CDR2 YSLEER. With V trimmed by 3 bases and J by 13 bases, 15 bases remained unmatched. The CDR3 runs 16 residues. CDR3 nucleotides: TGCGCCAGCAGCCAGGGGGCCCAGGGGGTACTGGGGCCCCTCCACTTT. It yields the protein CASSQGAQGVLGPLHF.

The V gene is TRBV5-6, the J gene TRBJ2-3; 8 nucleotides line up with TRBD1. V was clipped by 0 bases and J by 3 bases; unmatched bases: 9. CDR1 and CDR2 (germline): SGHDT, YYEEEE. The CDR3 runs 17 residues. CDR3 amino acids: CASSLGVGQGSTDTQYF. The CDR3 nucleotides read TGTGCCAGCAGCTTGGGGGTTGGACAGGGCAGTACAGATACGCAGTATTTT.

The chain recombines TRBV9 with TRBJ1-3; D unclear. The germline V gene encodes CDR1 SGDLS and CDR2 YYNGEE. With 2 bases removed from V and 4 bases from J, the gap between germline ends came to 13 bases. This CDR3 has 15 amino acids. The CDR3 protein is CASSVGSGAGNTIYF. DNA for the CDR3: TGTGCCAGCAGCGTTGGCAGCGGCGCCGGAAACACCATATATTTT.

The rearrangement links TRBV27 to TRBJ2-5; 8 bases fit TRBD2. Germline V gene lookup returns CDR1 MNHEY and CDR2 SMNVEV (reference sequence). J lost 5 bases, V lost 3 bases, and 5 bases had no gene match. This CDR3 is built from 14 residues. CDR3 region: CASSFSGGTETQYF. CDR3 in DNA: TGTGCCAGCAGTTTCAGCGGGGGTACGGAGACCCAGTACTTC.

Points on this clone: This same CDR3 is encoded by further DNA sequences in the sample. This chain connects TRBV15 to TRBJ1-2; 7 nucleotides align to TRBD1. V was clipped by 3 bases and J by 2 bases; unmatched bases: 0. Germline V gene sequence: CDR1 LNHNV, CDR2 YYDKDF (reference sequence). The CDR3 sequence is 13 residues long. This CDR3 is CATSRDRNYGYTF. The CDR3 DNA is TGTGCCACCAGCAGGGACAGGAACTATGGCTACACCTTC.

The CDR3 loop is CASSQEGTDTQYF. The CDR3 nucleotides are TGTGCCAGCAGCCAGGAGGGCACAGATACGCAGTATTTT. This chain links TRBV14 with TRBJ2-3; D possibly corresponds to TRBD2 (5 bases). This CDR3 spans 13 amino acids. V was clipped by 3 bases and J by 1 base, with 5 bases between them. Germline CDR1 is SGHDN and CDR2 is FVKESK.

The chain uses TRBV24-1 and TRBJ2-3; D might be TRBD2 (7 bases). Trimming cost V 6 bases and J 2 bases, with 17 bases left between them. CDR1 is KGHDR and CDR2 is SFDVKD in the germline V gene. The CDR3 is 16 residues long. CDR3 loop: CATSPGGPISTDTQYF. In DNA form, the CDR3 reads TGTGCCACCAGTCCCGGGGGGCCTATTTCCACAGATACGCAGTATTTT.

The chain combines TRBV4-2 with TRBJ2-7, with D tentatively TRBD1 (5 bases). V was pared by 1 base and J by 2 bases, with 15 bases between. The CDR3 is 16 residues long. In germline, CDR1 is LGHNA, CDR2 YNFKEQ. The CDR3 here is CASSQARWTDTYEQYF. DNA for the CDR3: TGTGCCAGCAGCCAAGCCCGCTGGACGGACACCTACGAGCAGTACTTC.

This chain uses TRBV7-2 with TRBJ2-3, with 8 bases lining up with TRBD1. The ends lost 6 bases at V and 5 bases at J; junction bases unmatched: 13. Germline CDR1 reads SGHTA; CDR2 reads FQGNSA. The CDR3 is 16 amino acids. CDR3 amino acids: CASSSRQGMSGDTQYF. Written as DNA, the CDR3 is TGTGCCAGCAGTTCCCGACAGGGGATGAGTGGAGATACGCAGTATTTT.

The J gene is TRBJ1-6, the V gene TRBV27, with TRBD1 matching over 7 bases. V was clipped by 6 bases and J by 5 bases; unmatched bases: 10. CDR3 length: 16 amino acids. Germline V lookup: CDR1 MNHEY, CDR2 SMNVEV (reference sequence). Here the CDR3 reads CASRRDRVPDNSPLHF. CDR3 bases: TGTGCCAGCAGACGCGACAGGGTGCCCGATAATTCACCCCTCCACTTT.

This chain uses TRBV19 with TRBJ2-7; no firm D call. Germline V lookup: CDR1 LNHDA, CDR2 SQIVND (reference sequence). V was cut by 4 bases and J by 4 bases, with 14 bases left in between. The CDR3 covers 14 residues. CDR3 sequence (DNA): TGTGCCAGTAGTAGCAGGTCCCTGGTGTACGAGCAGTACTTC. Its protein product is CASSSRSLVYEQYF.

Only a few counts were recorded for this clone. The rearrangement links TRBV11-2 to TRBJ1-3; possibly TRBD1 for D (6 bases). Germline V lookup: CDR1 SGHAT, CDR2 FQNNGV. V lost 5 bases to trimming and J lost 7 bases, with 15 bases between them. The CDR3 loop spans 14 amino acids. CDR3 coding DNA: TGTGCCAGCAGCCGACAGGCATCCGGGAACACCATATATTTT. This sequence encodes CASSRQASGNTIYF.

The chain joins TRBV10-3 to TRBJ1-6, with 11 bases aligning to TRBD1. The V gene end was trimmed by 2 bases and the J gene end by 7 bases; junction bases not matched to a gene: 1. The length of the CDR3 is 15 residues. The germline V gene encodes CDR1 ENHRY and CDR2 SYGVKD. The CDR3 here is CAISERDRGNSPLHF. Here the CDR3 DNA reads TGTGCCATCAGTGAGAGGGACAGGGGGAATTCACCCCTCCACTTT.

CDR3: CASSEDPEFEAFF. CDR3 bases: TGTGCCAGCAGTGAAGACCCGGAGTTTGAAGCTTTCTTT. This chain links TRBV6-1 with TRBJ1-1; D not resolved. Germline V gene lookup returns CDR1 MNHNS and CDR2 SASEGT. V shed 1 base and J shed 7 bases, with 10 bases lying between them. This CDR3 is built from 13 residues.

The V and J genes are TRBV5-1 and TRBJ2-5; no clear D. This CDR3 is 13 amino acids long. Germline V gives CDR1 SGHRS, CDR2 YFSETQ. V was pared by 0 bases and J by 5 bases, with 8 bases between. Here the CDR3 reads CASSLASGETQYF. The DNA of the CDR3 is TGCGCCAGCAGCTTGGCTAGTGGGGAGACCCAGTACTTC.

The genes are TRBV6-1 and TRBJ1-1; possibly TRBD1 for D (6 bases). This CDR3 spans 14 amino acids. Germline-derived CDR1 and CDR2 are MNHNS and SASEGT. The ends were cut back, 7 bases at V and 5 bases at J, with 17 bases in the middle. Here the CDR3 DNA reads TGTGCCAGCACCCAACAGGGCGGAGGAACTGAAGCTTTCTTT. It is translated as CASTQQGGGTEAFF.

The rearrangement uses TRBV30 and TRBJ1-3; unclear D gene. CDR1 and CDR2 from the germline V gene are GTSNPN and SVGIG (reference sequence). V was clipped by 4 bases and J by 3 bases, with 7 bases between them. The CDR3 has 12 amino acids. In DNA form, the CDR3 reads TGTGCCTGGAAGTACTATGGAAACACCATATATTTT. Translating it yields CAWKYYGNTIYF.

CDR3 nucleotide sequence: TGTGCCAGCAGTTTACTCCTCTCCGATGAGCAGTTCTTC. Translating it yields CASSLLLSDEQFF. This chain links TRBV12-3 or TRBV12-4 with TRBJ2-1; D gene uncertain. The CDR3 is made up of 13 amino acids. V lost 2 bases and J lost 8, with 10 bases in between.

The V call is TRBV27, the J call TRBJ1-2; TRBD1 matches at 11 bases. The CDR3 runs 15 residues. J was trimmed by 4 bases and V by 3 bases; bases with no gene match: 4. Germline loops: CDR1 MNHEY, CDR2 SMNVEV (reference sequence). The CDR3 coding sequence is TGTGCCAGCAGTTTCGGACAGGGGGCCAGCTATGGCTACACCTTC. Translated, it gives CASSFGQGASYGYTF.

This rearrangement joins TRBV18 to TRBJ1-6; 10 nucleotides align to TRBD1. This CDR3 spans 15 amino acids. CDR1 is KGHSH, CDR2 LQKENI, per germline. The ends lost 3 bases at V and 8 bases at J; junction bases unmatched: 4. For the CDR3, the DNA is TGTGCCAGCTCACCTTTTGGGACAGGGGATTCACCCCTCCACTTT. Its protein product is CASSPFGTGDSPLHF.

This clone was seen a few times. This chain links TRBV19 with TRBJ1-6; 10 nucleotides line up with TRBD1. The CDR3 contains 17 residues. V gave up 7 bases and J gave up 10 bases; unmatched junction bases: 16. Germline assignment: CDR1 LNHDA and CDR2 SQIVND (reference sequence). CDR3: CASKPSGTGEGGSPLHF. CDR3 nucleotide sequence: TGTGCCAGTAAGCCCTCCGGGACAGGGGAAGGCGGCTCACCCCTCCACTTT.

V is TRBV6-5 and J is TRBJ1-3; tentative D call: TRBD1 (6 bases). The CDR3 length is 15 residues. Germline V gene data show CDR1 as MNHEY and CDR2 as SVGAGI. V was trimmed by 9 bases and J by 0 bases, leaving 15 bases between them. CDR3 in DNA: TGTGCCAGTACGACAGGACGCGTCTCTGGAAACACCATATATTTT. This gives the protein CASTTGRVSGNTIYF.

The V and J genes are TRBV6-2 or TRBV6-3 and TRBJ1-4; no clear D. V lost 5 bases and J 4 bases, leaving 8 bases between the germline ends. In germline, CDR1 is MNHEY, CDR2 SVGEGT. The length of the CDR3 is 13 residues. The DNA for the CDR3 is TGTGCCAGCAGTACAGTCCTTAATGAAAAACTGTTTTTT. Its translation is CASSTVLNEKLFF.

The chain uses TRBV6-5 and TRBJ1-1, with D hard to call. V lost 4 bases and J 0 bases, leaving 15 bases between the germline ends. Germline V lookup: CDR1 MNHEY, CDR2 SVGAGI. This CDR3 region has 16 residues. CDR3 region: CASSFPVNFMNTEAFF. The CDR3 DNA follows: TGTGCCAGCAGTTTCCCGGTAAATTTCATGAACACTGAAGCTTTCTTT.

The chain combines TRBV9 with TRBJ1-2; D unresolved. Germline loops: CDR1 SGDLS, CDR2 YYNGEE. V lost 3 bases and J lost 0, with 12 bases in between. The CDR3 is made up of 15 amino acids. The CDR3 loop is CASSALAGTNYGYTF. The CDR3 DNA is TGTGCCAGCAGCGCACTCGCCGGGACTAACTATGGCTACACCTTC.